This passage covers 26 T cell receptor beta chains from one sample sequenced in a study of blood T cell repertoires in COVID-19. Method: immunoSEQ multiplex PCR; TCRdb's copy keeps in-frame clones and lacks some. The table records hundreds of thousands of clones, roughly nine tenths of them present only once. Sequenced material: PBMCs or T cells enriched from blood (not recorded which). These TCRs come from a woman aged 55-69 years who had recovered from COVID-19.

This rearrangement joins TRBV10-3 to TRBJ1-1, with D tentatively TRBD1 (5 bases). V was pared by 4 bases and J by 6 bases, with 12 bases between. The length of the CDR3 is 13 residues. From germline, CDR1 is ENHRY and CDR2 SYGVKD. The CDR3 region is CAISGRGTAEAFF. CDR3 DNA: TGTGCCATCAGTGGCCGCGGGACGGCTGAAGCTTTCTTT.

This chain connects TRBV27 to TRBJ1-1; D gene ambiguous. Germline CDR1 MNHEY, CDR2 SMNVEV (reference sequence). Between the trimmed V and J ends, which lost 10 bases and 3 bases, there was a span of 15 bases. The CDR3 sequence is 13 residues long. CDR3 sequence reads: CATSFSGDTEAFF. CDR3 nucleotide sequence: TGTGCCACCTCCTTCTCCGGGGACACTGAAGCTTTCTTT.

The CDR3 loop reads CATSDSRGSGNEQFF. CDR3 coding DNA: TGTGCCACCAGTGATTCCAGGGGGTCTGGCAATGAGCAGTTCTTC. J is TRBJ2-1 and V is TRBV24-1, with 7 positions matching TRBD1. CDR1 is KGHDR and CDR2 is SFDVKD in the germline V gene. The V gene end was trimmed by 2 bases and the J gene end by 6 bases; junction bases not matched to a gene: 6. The CDR3 consists of 15 residues.

The V call is TRBV2, the J call TRBJ2-7; TRBD1 matches at 8 bases. Trimming at V came to 6 bases and at J to 3 bases, leaving 4 bases not matched to a gene. Germline V gene data show CDR1 as SNHLY and CDR2 as FYNNEI. The CDR3 is 13 amino acids. CDR3 DNA: TGTGCCAGCAGAATCGGACAGGGCTACGAGCAGTACTTC. It is translated as CASRIGQGYEQYF.

This rearrangement joins TRBV14 to TRBJ2-5; D possibly corresponds to TRBD1 (5 bases). The CDR3 extends over 13 amino acids. V was trimmed by 4 bases and J by 5 bases, leaving 11 bases between them. Germline CDR1 is SGHDN and CDR2 is FVKESK. The DNA of the CDR3 is TGTGCCAGCAGCCGATCCAAGGGGGAGACCCAGTACTTC. Translated, it gives CASSRSKGETQYF.

The chain uses TRBV5-1 and TRBJ1-6; possibly TRBD1 for D (6 bases). In germline, CDR1 is SGHRS, CDR2 YFSETQ. The CDR3 spans 13 residues. V lost 3 bases to trimming and J lost 10 bases, with 11 bases between them. This chain's CDR3 is CASSWAGASPLHF. The CDR3 DNA sequence: TGCGCCAGCAGCTGGGCAGGGGCCTCACCCCTCCACTTT.

CDR3 residues: CASSEYRVYGYTF. DNA of the CDR3: TGTGCCAGCAGTGAGTACAGGGTCTATGGCTACACCTTC. V is TRBV2 and J is TRBJ1-2; a weak D match, TRBD1 (6 bases). Trimming removed 3 bases from V and 4 bases from J, with 9 bases in between. Germline assignment: CDR1 SNHLY and CDR2 FYNNEI. The CDR3 contains 13 residues.

This clone was detected a few times. This sample also contains other DNA sequences that code for the same CDR3. This sequence joins TRBV6-4 and TRBJ1-5; D is uncertain. The V end lost 2 bases, the J end lost 7 bases, and 9 bases lay between the germline ends. This CDR3 comprises 13 residues. Germline loops: CDR1 MRHNA, CDR2 SNTAGT. The CDR3 DNA is TGTGCCAGCAGTGACACGCGGGGACAGCCCCAGCATTTT. Translation: CASSDTRGQPQHF.

This clone was recorded only once. The chain couples TRBV13 to TRBJ2-7, with TRBD2 as a possible D gene (7 bases). V lost 2 bases and J lost 2, with 22 bases in between. The V gene's germline CDR1 is PRHDT and CDR2 FYEKMQ (reference sequence). The CDR3 sequence is 18 residues long. The CDR3 region has the DNA TGTGCCAGCAGCTTAAGGCGCCTGGGGGGGGCCCCTACCTACGAGCAGTACTTC. Encoded protein: CASSLRRLGGAPTYEQYF.

Worth noting for this clone: Other DNA sequences of this sample code for an identical CDR3. The genes are TRBV5-4 and TRBJ1-3; D is unclear. CDR1 SGHNT and CDR2 YYREEE come from the germline V gene (reference sequence). Between the trimmed V and J ends, which lost 0 bases and 4 bases, there was a span of 5 bases. The CDR3 is 13 amino acids. Here the CDR3 DNA reads TGTGCCAGCAGCTTGGCAGGCGGAAACACCATATATTTT. This sequence encodes CASSLAGGNTIYF.

The chain couples TRBV19 to TRBJ2-2; 8 bases fit TRBD1. With 4 bases clipped from V and 4 bases from J, the junction kept 8 bases outside the gene matches. The CDR3 loop spans 16 amino acids. Germline CDR1 is LNHDA and CDR2 is SQIVND (reference sequence). This CDR3 is CASSTGQGAFTGELFF. CDR3 nucleotide sequence: TGTGCCAGTAGTACGGGCCAGGGGGCCTTCACCGGGGAGCTGTTTTTT.

This chain links TRBV7-9 with TRBJ1-2; possible D gene TRBD1, 5 bases. Germline assignment: CDR1 SEHNR and CDR2 FQNEAQ (reference sequence). The CDR3 has 13 amino acids. The germline V and J ends were trimmed by 5 bases and 4 bases, with 11 bases remaining between them. CDR3 bases: TGTGCCAGCAGCGGCGCGGGGGGCTATGGCTACACCTTC. Its translation is CASSGAGGYGYTF.

The rearrangement joins TRBV10-3 to TRBJ1-6; a possible D gene is TRBD1 (5 bases). V was pared by 6 bases and J by 0 bases, with 12 bases between. Per the germline V gene, CDR1 is ENHRY and CDR2 is SYGVKD. The CDR3 spans 16 residues. The CDR3 protein is CAISQTVSSYNSPLHF. The CDR3, as DNA: TGTGCCATCAGCCAGACAGTGAGCTCCTATAATTCACCCCTCCACTTT.

This chain uses TRBV6-5 with TRBJ1-2; TRBD1 aligns across 7 bases. The trim removed 6 bases at V and 3 bases at J, leaving 7 bases unmatched. Germline lookup yields CDR1 MNHEY and CDR2 SVGAGI. The CDR3 consists of 14 residues. The CDR3 DNA reads TGTGCCAGCAGGACACAGGGGTTCGACTATGGCTACACCTTC. This sequence encodes CASRTQGFDYGYTF.

The chain joins TRBV28 to TRBJ1-6, with TRBD1 as a possible D gene (6 bases). This CDR3 has 14 residues. Germline V gene data show CDR1 as MDHEN and CDR2 as SYDVKM. The V end lost 4 bases, the J end lost 9 bases, and 13 bases lay between the germline ends. CDR3 amino acids: CASSSRGARSPLHF. The CDR3, as DNA: TGTGCCAGCAGTTCCCGGGGGGCGCGTTCACCCCTCCACTTT.

V usage is TRBV5-1 and J usage is TRBJ1-1, with a tentative D call TRBD1 (5 bases). The V gene lost 0 bases and the J gene lost 4 bases, with 13 bases spanning the gap. Per germline, CDR1 SGHRS and CDR2 YFSETQ. CDR3 length: 15 residues. This chain's CDR3 is CASSLAGPGGTEAFF. The CDR3 DNA reads TGCGCCAGCAGCTTGGCGGGCCCGGGGGGCACTGAAGCTTTCTTT.

V is TRBV11-2 and J is TRBJ2-2; TRBD1 matches at 10 bases. The CDR3 covers 18 residues. Germline V lookup: CDR1 SGHAT, CDR2 FQNNGV. Trimming at V came to 5 bases and at J to 3 bases, leaving 12 bases not matched to a gene. In DNA form, the CDR3 reads TGTGCCAGCAGCCCCTCCTGGCCAGGGACAGGGGACACCGGGGAGCTGTTTTTT. Amino acids: CASSPSWPGTGDTGELFF. The variable domain in full, with the rest retrieved from reference TRBV11-2 and TRBJ2-2, is EAGVAQSPRYKIIEKRQSVAFWCNPISGHATLYWYQQILGQGPKLLIQFQNNGVVDDSQLPKDRFSAERLKGVDSTLKIQPAKLEDSAVYLCASSPSWPGTGDTGELFFGEGSRLTVL.

The chain joins TRBV7-2 to TRBJ2-3; D ambiguous. There are 13 residues in the CDR3. Germline CDR1 is SGHTA and CDR2 is FQGNSA. Trimming removed 5 bases at V and 6 bases at J, with 12 bases between. The CDR3 protein is CASSPRVGDTQYF. CDR3 bases: TGTGCCAGCAGCCCCCGGGTCGGTGATACGCAGTATTTT.

The rearrangement links TRBV29-1 to TRBJ2-6; no clear D. V was trimmed by 5 bases and J by 0 bases, leaving 2 bases between them. The CDR3 has 12 amino acids. Looked up from germline, CDR1 is SQVTM and CDR2 is ANQGSEA. CDR3 sequence reads: CSVLSGANVLTF. The CDR3 coding sequence is TGCAGCGTTCTCTCTGGGGCCAACGTCCTGACTTTC.

V gene TRBV3-1 (or the pseudogene TRBV3-2) combines with J gene TRBJ2-5, with unresolved D. Germline lookup yields CDR1 LGHDT and CDR2 YNNKEL (reference sequence). Trimming removed 3 bases at V and 4 bases at J, with 6 bases between. The CDR3 totals 12 residues. In nucleotides, the CDR3 is TGTGCCAGCAGCCAGGTAGCAGAGACCCAGTACTTC. Protein sequence: CASSQVAETQYF.

V usage is TRBV18 and J usage is TRBJ2-5; D possibly corresponds to TRBD1 (6 bases). The germline V gene encodes CDR1 KGHSH and CDR2 LQKENI. The CDR3 extends over 13 amino acids. V was trimmed by 2 bases and J by 4 bases, leaving 8 bases between them. The CDR3 DNA reads as TGTGCCAGCTCACCAGACAGGATAGAGACCCAGTACTTC. Translation gives CASSPDRIETQYF.

J is TRBJ2-1 and V is TRBV10-1, with TRBD2 matching over 14 bases. CDR3 length: 17 residues. J lost 2 bases, V lost 7 bases, and 7 bases had no gene match. Germline assignment: CDR1 WNHNN and CDR2 SYGVQD (reference sequence). This CDR3 reads CASTPGTSGGPYNEQFF. DNA of the CDR3: TGCGCCAGCACCCCCGGGACTAGCGGGGGCCCCTACAATGAGCAGTTCTTC.

This clone was counted only a few times. The V call is TRBV7-9, the J call TRBJ2-7; 9 bases map to TRBD1. The CDR3 length is 13 residues. Germline-derived CDR1 and CDR2 are SEHNR and FQNEAQ (reference sequence). Unmatched junction bases numbered 5, after V lost 5 bases and J lost 6 bases. The chain's CDR3 is CASSTGQGLEQYF. DNA for the CDR3: TGTGCCAGCAGCACGGGACAGGGTCTCGAGCAGTACTTC.

The V gene is TRBV2, the J gene TRBJ1-1; D ambiguous. V lost 6 bases and J lost 11, with 16 bases in between. CDR1 SNHLY and CDR2 FYNNEI come from the germline V gene. The CDR3 sequence is 12 residues long. CDR3 nucleotides: TGTGCCAGCAGCTGGGTCCCCGGGATGGCTTTCTTT. Translation gives CASSWVPGMAFF.

Here the CDR3 reads CASRAGGGRSYNSPLHF. In DNA, the CDR3 is TGTGCCAGTAGGGCCGGGGGGGGTCGGTCCTATAATTCACCCCTCCACTTT. The J gene is TRBJ1-6, the V gene TRBV19, with a possible D match to TRBD1 (5 bases). V lost 6 bases and J lost 1, with 16 bases in between. In germline, CDR1 is LNHDA, CDR2 SQIVND (reference sequence). There are 17 residues in the CDR3.

This clone is a singleton in its sample. The chain joins TRBV4-2 to TRBJ2-3, with 7 bases matching TRBD1. Germline CDR1 is LGHNA and CDR2 is YNFKEQ. J was trimmed by 3 bases and V by 2 bases; bases with no gene match: 11. This CDR3 contains 17 residues. CDR3 DNA: TGTGCCAGCAGCCAAACAAAGGGGCAGGGGGTAACAGATACGCAGTATTTT. Its translation: CASSQTKGQGVTDTQYF.